These 16 T cell receptor beta chains were all obtained from the same sample, sequenced in a study of blood T cell repertoires in COVID-19. Only in-frame clones appear in the TCRdb table, and some are missing; sequencing was by immunoSEQ multiplex PCR. The table shows approximately 350,000 clones, with 80% to 90% occurring only once. The sample taken for sequencing was peripheral blood. All receptors come from a man aged 40-55 years with acute or convalescent COVID-19.

J is TRBJ2-7 and V is TRBV19; 9 bases are shared with TRBD2. The ends lost 6 bases at V and 2 bases at J; junction bases unmatched: 8. The CDR3 is made up of 15 amino acids. Per the germline V gene, CDR1 is LNHDA and CDR2 is SQIVND (reference sequence). The CDR3 sequence is CASSPGLAGTYEQYF. CDR3 sequence (DNA): TGTGCCAGTAGCCCCGGGCTAGCGGGGACCTACGAGCAGTACTTC.

The J gene is TRBJ2-7, the V gene TRBV6-5; D remains ambiguous. The V end was cut by 0 bases, the J end by 3 bases, with 15 bases between. CDR3 length: 16 amino acids. Germline CDR1 is MNHEY and CDR2 is SVGAGI. CDR3 in DNA: TGTGCCAGCAGTTACTCTCAGGTCCCCAATTACTACGAGCAGTACTTC. This encodes CASSYSQVPNYYEQYF.

The V and J genes are TRBV29-1 and TRBJ2-1, with 8 bases that match TRBD2. The germline CDR1 and CDR2 sequences are SQVTM and ANQGSEA. CDR3 length equals 15 residues. V was clipped by 6 bases and J by 7 bases; unmatched bases: 14. This CDR3 reads CSVVGGAGGSNEQFF. DNA of the CDR3: TGCAGCGTCGTGGGAGGGGCGGGGGGCTCAAATGAGCAGTTCTTC.

J is TRBJ2-2 and V is TRBV4-1, with D possibly TRBD2 on 5 matching bases. The CDR3 is 14 residues long. Germline loops: CDR1 MGHRA, CDR2 YSYEKL. V was pared by 4 bases and J by 8 bases, with 14 bases between. The CDR3, as DNA: TGCGCCAGCAGCCTTTTGGGAGCCGGGGGGGAGCTGTTTTTT. Translation: CASSLLGAGGELFF.

V usage is TRBV11-2 and J usage is TRBJ1-1, with 7 positions matching TRBD1. CDR1 is SGHAT and CDR2 is FQNNGV in the germline V gene. The junction had 10 bases not matched to a gene; V was cut back by 1 base and J by 5 bases. The CDR3 is 16 residues long. Here the CDR3 reads CASSLGWAGGKTEAFF. The CDR3 nucleotides are TGTGCCAGCAGCTTAGGTTGGGCAGGGGGTAAAACTGAAGCTTTCTTT. Looking up the rest from reference TRBV11-2 and TRBJ1-1 gives the full variable domain: EAGVAQSPRYKIIEKRQSVAFWCNPISGHATLYWYQQILGQGPKLLIQFQNNGVVDDSQLPKDRFSAERLKGVDSTLKIQPAKLEDSAVYLCASSLGWAGGKTEAFFGQGTRLTVV.

The V and J genes are TRBV7-9 and TRBJ2-7; 10 bases match TRBD1. V lost 3 bases to trimming and J lost 0 bases; unmatched junction nucleotides: 5. This CDR3 contains 16 residues. Germline V gene lookup returns CDR1 SEHNR and CDR2 FQNEAQ (reference sequence). CDR3 DNA: TGTGCCAGCAGCTTGGTAGGGACAGGGGACTCCTACGAGCAGTACTTC. It codes for CASSLVGTGDSYEQYF.

The chain is built from TRBV27 and TRBJ2-7, with D possibly matching TRBD2 (6 bases). This CDR3 is 13 amino acids long. V was pared by 2 bases and J by 3 bases, with 8 bases between. Germline-derived CDR1 and CDR2 are MNHEY and SMNVEV (reference sequence). The CDR3 coding sequence is TGTGCCAGCAGTTTAGGGGGGATCTACGAGCAGTACTTC. This translates into CASSLGGIYEQYF.

The rearrangement uses TRBV5-1 and TRBJ2-7, with TRBD2 identical over 7 bases. Germline-derived CDR1 and CDR2 are SGHRS and YFSETQ. Trimming removed 0 bases from V and 6 bases from J; junction bases left unmatched: 6. The CDR3 has 14 amino acids. CDR3 in amino acids: CASSLAAGVREQYF. The CDR3 DNA reads TGCGCCAGCAGCTTGGCCGCGGGGGTTCGCGAGCAGTACTTC.

The chain joins TRBV9 to TRBJ1-4; 7 bases are shared with TRBD1. V lost 4 bases, J lost 7 bases, and 7 bases stayed unmatched. Germline V gene data show CDR1 as SGDLS and CDR2 as YYNGEE. This CDR3 has 14 amino acids. DNA for the CDR3: TGTGCCAGCAGCTATTCGCAGGGGGGTGAAAAACTGTTTTTT. Amino acid sequence: CASSYSQGGEKLFF.

The CDR3 nucleotides read TGTGCCAGCAGCCCCTATGGGGGGGCGGTCTCTAGCACAGATACGCAGTATTTT. It yields the protein CASSPYGGAVSSTDTQYF. The chain is built from TRBV7-3 and TRBJ2-3; D is perhaps TRBD2 (7 bases). Germline V gene lookup returns CDR1 SGHTA and CDR2 FQGTGA. Deletions cut 5 bases from V and 0 bases from J, with 21 bases between. The CDR3 runs 18 residues.

V gene TRBV28 combines with J gene TRBJ1-2; 8 nucleotides align to TRBD1. The CDR3 covers 14 residues. The germline gives CDR1 MDHEN, CDR2 SYDVKM. The junction had 18 bases not matched to a gene; V was cut back by 7 bases and J by 14 bases. CDR3 in DNA: TGTGCCAGCAATTTCCTGGGACAGGTGCCTGGAATTACCTTC. Protein sequence: CASNFLGQVPGITF.

This clone came up once. The chain recombines TRBV28 with TRBJ1-1; D may be TRBD1 (5 bases). Germline CDR1 and CDR2: MDHEN and SYDVKM. The CDR3 is 14 residues long. Between the trimmed V and J ends, which lost 5 bases and 3 bases, there was a span of 13 bases. CDR3: CASSRKTAHTEAFF. The CDR3 DNA is TGTGCCAGCAGTAGAAAGACAGCCCACACTGAAGCTTTCTTT.

The chain recombines TRBV5-1 with TRBJ2-1; D is possibly TRBD1 (6 bases). Germline CDR1 reads SGHRS; CDR2 reads YFSETQ. The CDR3 extends over 16 amino acids. V was trimmed by 4 bases and J by 4 bases, leaving 18 bases between them. The CDR3 protein is CASSERQVEIYNEQFF. In nucleotides, the CDR3 is TGCGCCAGCAGCGAGAGACAGGTTGAGATTTACAATGAGCAGTTCTTC.

The chain joins TRBV11-2 to TRBJ2-1; possibly TRBD1 for D (6 bases). Trimming removed 2 bases at V and 5 bases at J, with 13 bases between. The germline gives CDR1 SGHAT, CDR2 FQNNGV. The CDR3 is 15 residues long. The CDR3 here is CASSLSGRGHNEQFF. CDR3 DNA: TGTGCCAGCAGCTTAAGCGGCAGGGGTCACAATGAGCAGTTCTTC. The variable domain in full, completed from reference TRBV11-2 and TRBJ2-1, reads EAGVAQSPRYKIIEKRQSVAFWCNPISGHATLYWYQQILGQGPKLLIQFQNNGVVDDSQLPKDRFSAERLKGVDSTLKIQPAKLEDSAVYLCASSLSGRGHNEQFFGPGTRLTVL.

CDR3 nucleotide sequence: TGCGCCAGCAGCCCCTCACAGGGGTCCCTGGCAGGCTACACCTTC. It specifies CASSPSQGSLAGYTF. The chain recombines TRBV4-1 with TRBJ1-2; 7 bases match TRBD1. CDR1 is MGHRA and CDR2 is YSYEKL in the germline V gene. The CDR3 has 15 amino acids. V lost 4 bases and J lost 8; bases outside the gene matches: 13.

This clone has a single count. The genes are TRBV4-1 and TRBJ2-3; no clear D. In germline, CDR1 is MGHRA, CDR2 YSYEKL. This CDR3 has 17 residues. V lost 3 bases and J lost 1, with 17 bases in between. The CDR3 spells CASSHRLEEPGTDTQYF. The CDR3 nucleotides read TGCGCCAGCAGCCACCGCCTAGAGGAGCCAGGCACAGATACGCAGTATTTT.